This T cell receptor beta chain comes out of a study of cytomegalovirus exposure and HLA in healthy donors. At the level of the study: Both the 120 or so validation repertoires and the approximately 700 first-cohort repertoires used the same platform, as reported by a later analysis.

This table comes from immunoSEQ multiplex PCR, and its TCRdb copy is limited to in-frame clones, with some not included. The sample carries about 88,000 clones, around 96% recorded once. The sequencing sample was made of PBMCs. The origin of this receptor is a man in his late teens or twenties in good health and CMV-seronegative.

In DNA form, the CDR3 reads TGTGCCAGCAGCGTGGATATGCGCGGTGAAGCTTTCTTT. This gives the protein CASSVDMRGEAFF. This chain uses TRBV2 with TRBJ1-1; no clear D. CDR3 length: 13 residues. Trimming removed 6 bases from V and 7 bases from J, with 15 bases in between. Per the germline V gene, CDR1 is SNHLY and CDR2 is FYNNEI.